Listed below are T cell receptor beta chains from one sample, sequenced in a study of identical twins. TCRdb independently ran MiXCR on the 5' RACE reads; one entry per CDR3 protein. The sample contains 450,000 to 600,000 distinct CDR3 sequences, 20% to 25% of which appear only once. Separately, the same data were catalogued under a study of yellow fever vaccine responses in identical twins.

Sequences were obtained from CD4+ T cells sorted from blood. Source of these receptors: a woman younger than 35 in good health. Both conserved end residues are part of each CDR3. D genes are given only for firm matches. Clone size is given for some rows only: seen once, a few or many times, or a class if the clone is expanded.

.	TRBV27	TRBD2	TRBJ2-7	TGTGCCAGCAGTTTTTTGCGGGAGGGGGGATCCTACGAGCAGTACTTC	CASSFLREGGSYEQYF
.	TRBV7-8	.	TRBJ2-1	TGTGCCAGCAGCTTAGGCGCCATAGGGCGGCCTTCCTACAATGAGCAGTTCTTC	CASSLGAIGRPSYNEQFF
.	TRBV28	TRBD2	TRBJ2-5	TGTGCCAGCAGTCTAGCGGGGGTGGGGACCCAGTACTTC	CASSLAGVGTQYF
few	TRBV29-1	TRBD2	TRBJ2-1	TGCAGCACGCCGGGGACTAGCGCGTACAATGAGCAGTTCTTC	CSTPGTSAYNEQFF
.	TRBV5-1	TRBD2	TRBJ2-1	TGCGCCAGCAGCTTAAATGGAGGACTAGCGGGAGCGGGCGAGCAGTTCTTC	CASSLNGGLAGAGEQFF
.	TRBV5-1	.	TRBJ2-7	TGCGCCAGCAGCTTCGCCCCGGGAGCGGACTACGAGCAGTACTTC	CASSFAPGADYEQYF
.	TRBV28	TRBD2	TRBJ2-2	TGTGCCAGCACACCGGGACTAGCATTCACCGGGGAGCTGTTTTTT	CASTPGLAFTGELFF
few	TRBV6-5	.	TRBJ2-5	TGTGCCAGCAGTTACTCGGGACTGGGGTCGGAGACCCAGTACTTC	CASSYSGLGSETQYF
many	TRBV20-1	TRBD2	TRBJ2-3	TGCAGTGCTAGTTCCCTAGCGGGGGCCTTCACAGATACGCAGTATTTT	CSASSLAGAFTDTQYF
.	TRBV5-1	.	TRBJ1-2	TGCGCCAGCAGCTTCCAGGAGACTAACTATGGCTACACCTTC	CASSFQETNYGYTF
.	TRBV29-1	.	TRBJ2-1	TGCAGCGTTCGCAGGATCTACAATGAGCAGTTCTTC	CSVRRIYNEQFF
few	TRBV19	TRBD2	TRBJ2-1	TGTGCCAGTAGCGCTTTTAGCGGGGGTTACAATGAGCAGTTCTTC	CASSAFSGGYNEQFF
many	TRBV6-5	.	TRBJ2-3	TGTGCCAGCAGAACCGGGGATACGCAGTATTTT	CASRTGDTQYF
few	TRBV3-1	.	TRBJ2-1	TGTGCCAGCAGCCAAGCCCTTTATAGGAACAATGAGCAGTTCTTC	CASSQALYRNNEQFF
few	TRBV6-5	.	TRBJ2-3	TGTGCCAGCAGTTTAAGAGAATACACAGATACGCAGTATTTT	CASSLREYTDTQYF
.	TRBV9	.	TRBJ2-1	TGTGCCAGCAGCACCCAAGGAGGGGGTCGGCAGTTCTTC	CASSTQGGGRQFF
.	TRBV9	.	TRBJ2-5	TGTGCCAGCAGCGTAGGCAGCCAAGCCCAAGAGACCCAGTACTTC	CASSVGSQAQETQYF
few	TRBV24-1	TRBD2	TRBJ2-1	TGTGCCACCAGTGCGGGGGGGAGCTCCTACAATGAGCAGTTCTTC	CATSAGGSSYNEQFF
.	TRBV7-2	TRBD2	TRBJ2-1	TGTGCCAGCAGCTCTCAACTAGCGAGTGAGCAGTTCTTC	CASSSQLASEQFF
few	TRBV7-8	TRBD1	TRBJ2-1	TGTGCCAGCAGCTTATCAGGGGGAGAGTACAATGAGCAGTTCTTC	CASSLSGGEYNEQFF
few	TRBV12-3/TRBV12-4	TRBD1	TRBJ1-2	TGTGCCAGCACCCGGGGACAGGGGTACTATGGCTACACCTTC	CASTRGQGYYGYTF
few	TRBV6-1	.	TRBJ2-3	TGTGCCAGCCGATCGGCTAGTAGCACAGATACGCAGTATTTT	CASRSASSTDTQYF
few	TRBV7-2	TRBD2	TRBJ2-2	TGTGCCAGCAGCTTAGCTAGCGGGGCCACCGGGGAGCTGTTTTTT	CASSLASGATGELFF
.	TRBV20-1	TRBD2	TRBJ2-2	TGCAGTGCGGAGGGACTACTAGCGAACACCGGGGAGCTGTTTTTT	CSAEGLLANTGELFF
.	TRBV27	TRBD1	TRBJ2-1	TGTGCCAGCAGTTTCGGGGACAGGGTTAGGGTTATGAATGAGCAGTTCTTC	CASSFGDRVRVMNEQFF
.	TRBV4-2	.	TRBJ1-4	TGTGCCAGCAGCCAAGATTGGACCAGGGGAGGTGAAAAACTGTTTTTT	CASSQDWTRGGEKLFF
few	TRBV12-3/TRBV12-4	TRBD2	TRBJ2-1	TGTGCCAGCAGTCCCAGGAGTAGCGGGAGCTACAATGAGCAGTTCTTC	CASSPRSSGSYNEQFF
few	TRBV7-2	.	TRBJ1-5	TGTGCCAGCAGCTTAGTTCACAGCGCCAATCAGCCCCAGCATTTT	CASSLVHSANQPQHF
.	TRBV3-1	.	TRBJ1-2	TGTGCCAGCAGCCAAGCCGGCAATGGCTACACCTTC	CASSQAGNGYTF
many	TRBV7-8	.	TRBJ2-5	TGTGCCAGCAGCTTAGCTGAGGAGACCCAGTACTTC	CASSLAEETQYF
few	TRBV5-1	TRBD1	TRBJ1-1	TGCGCCAGCAGCACCGGGACAGGGGTGGACACTGAAGCTTTCTTT	CASSTGTGVDTEAFF
.	TRBV5-1	TRBD1	TRBJ1-4	TGCGCCAGCAGCGAAGGGACAGTCACTGAAAAACTGTTTTTT	CASSEGTVTEKLFF
few	TRBV7-8	.	TRBJ1-3	TGTGCCAGCAGCTTAGCACCAGGAACCTCTGGAAACACCATATATTTT	CASSLAPGTSGNTIYF
many	TRBV20-1	.	TRBJ1-1	TGCAGTGCTAGAGTTGGTTACGAACTTACTGAAGCTTTCTTT	CSARVGYELTEAFF
.	TRBV5-6	.	TRBJ1-2	TGTGCCAGCGGCGGTCCTAACTATGGCTACACCTTC	CASGGPNYGYTF
few	TRBV20-1	TRBD2	TRBJ2-1	TGCAGTCAAACCGGGGATAGCGGGAGGGCCCTAAATGAGCAGTTCTTC	CSQTGDSGRALNEQFF
.	TRBV20-1	TRBD2	TRBJ2-7	TGCAGTGCTAGAGATTTCGCGGGAGCCTCCTACGAGCAGTACTTC	CSARDFAGASYEQYF
few	TRBV11-2	.	TRBJ2-5	TGTGCCAGCAGCATCTCAGAGACCCAGTACTTC	CASSISETQYF
few	TRBV7-9	TRBD1	TRBJ2-7	TGTGCCAGCAGCCCAAGACAGGGTTCCACCTACGAGCAGTACTTC	CASSPRQGSTYEQYF
few	TRBV19	.	TRBJ2-1	TGTGCCAGTAGGGCAGGGCCCTCCTACAATGAGCAGTTCTTC	CASRAGPSYNEQFF
few	TRBV14	TRBD1	TRBJ2-1	TGTGCCAGCAGCCAAGAGGTTGGGACAGTACACTTC	CASSQEVGTVHF
.	TRBV3-1	.	TRBJ2-2	TGTGCCATCAGTCCAAGTCTCGCGGGCCTCGCGAACACCGGGGAGCTGTTTTTT	CAISPSLAGLANTGELFF
few	TRBV20-1	.	TRBJ1-4	TGCAGTGCAGAGGCCGGGTGGGGTGAAAAACTGTTTTTT	CSAEAGWGEKLFF
.	TRBV20-1	TRBD1	TRBJ1-6	TGCAGTGCTAGAATCACGGGACAGCCAAATTCACCCCTCCACTTT	CSARITGQPNSPLHF
few	TRBV6-1	.	TRBJ2-2	TGTGCCAGTCGCCCCAGAGGTGGGGGATTGAACACCGGGGAGCTGTTTTTT	CASRPRGGGLNTGELFF
.	TRBV7-9	.	TRBJ1-1	TGTGCCAGCAGCTTAGATTACCGGGGACGCACGAACACTGAAGCTTTCTTT	CASSLDYRGRTNTEAFF
few	TRBV6-1	TRBD2	TRBJ2-3	TGTGCCAGCAGCCTCGGGACTAGCGGACGTAGCACAGATACGCAGTATTTT	CASSLGTSGRSTDTQYF
few	TRBV7-9	.	TRBJ2-5	TGTGCCAGCAGCTTACGCACAGGCAAAGAGACCCAGTACTTC	CASSLRTGKETQYF
few	TRBV3-1	.	TRBJ2-7	TGTGCCAGCAGCCAAGCGGATAGCTCCTACGAGCAGTACTTC	CASSQADSSYEQYF
.	TRBV2	.	TRBJ2-7	TGTGCCAGCAGCCTTACAGGGGGGGGCTACGAGCAGTACTTC	CASSLTGGGYEQYF
few	TRBV12-3/TRBV12-4	TRBD2	TRBJ2-1	TGTGCCAGCAGTTTAGAGCACCCGGGACTAGCGGGAGAGCAGTTCTTC	CASSLEHPGLAGEQFF
few	TRBV5-1	.	TRBJ2-3	TGCGCCAGCAGCTTGCTGGCGATGAGCACAGATACGCAGTATTTT	CASSLLAMSTDTQYF
few	TRBV28	.	TRBJ1-6	TGTGCCAGCAGGCCCGGGGGCCCTTGGGGTAATTCACCCCTCCACTTT	CASRPGGPWGNSPLHF